Listed below are T cell receptor beta chains from one sample, sequenced in a study of blood T cell repertoires in COVID-19. Produced via immunoSEQ multiplex PCR; TCRdb's table is partial and in-frame only. The sample shows about 80,000 clones, 82% of them seen only once. The specimen was peripheral blood. Receptor source: a woman in her 70s with acute or convalescent COVID-19. Each CDR3 is given with its conserved first and last residue. The D gene is left open where the match is weak. Rows may omit the clone size; those that give it use once, few, many or a size class.

clone size,CDR3 length,V gene,J gene,D gene,CDR3 DNA,CDR3 protein
-,15,TRBV7-7,TRBJ2-5,TRBD2,TGTGCCAGCAGCTTCGGGTCCAGCGGGGCAGAGACCCAGTACTTC,CASSFGSSGAETQYF
-,13,TRBV5-1,TRBJ2-2,-,TGCGCCAGCAGCTTCAGGGTTACCGGGGAGCTGTTTTTT,CASSFRVTGELFF
-,16,TRBV28,TRBJ2-2,-,TGTGCCAGCCTATCAACACAGGGAGATAGAACCGGGGAGCTGTTTTTT,CASLSTQGDRTGELFF
once,15,TRBV15,TRBJ2-1,-,TGTGCCACCAGCAGAGATGCGAAAATTTACAATGAGCAGTTCTTC,CATSRDAKIYNEQFF
-,16,TRBV6-6,TRBJ2-7,TRBD2,TGTGCCAGCAGCGTGACCTGGCTAGCGGTTTCTGACGAGCAGTACTTC,CASSVTWLAVSDEQYF
-,15,TRBV5-1,TRBJ2-1,TRBD2,TGCGCCAGCAGCTTGTGGCTAGCGGGCGTCAATGAGCAGTTCTTC,CASSLWLAGVNEQFF
once,15,TRBV2,TRBJ2-5,-,TGTGCCAGCAGTGAACTCACAGGCACCGTAGAGACCCAGTACTTC,CASSELTGTVETQYF
-,16,TRBV2,TRBJ2-2,TRBD1,TGTGCCATACGACAGGGGGCTTCGATGAGCACCGGGGAGCTGTTTTTT,CAIRQGASMSTGELFF
-,13,TRBV25-1,TRBJ2-5,-,TGTGCCAGCAGTCTGGAGGGAGGAGAGACCCAGTACTTC,CASSLEGGETQYF
-,15,TRBV6-5,TRBJ2-1,TRBD2,TGTGCCAGCAGTCCCCCTCTAGCGGGAGGCGATGAGCAGTTCTTC,CASSPPLAGGDEQFF
-,15,TRBV11-1,TRBJ2-7,TRBD1,TGTGCCAGCAGCTTAGTACAGGGGTCACCTTACGAGCAGTACTTC,CASSLVQGSPYEQYF
-,13,TRBV6-5,TRBJ2-1,TRBD2,TGTGCCAGCAGTTACTACCTAGCGGATGAGCAGTTCTTC,CASSYYLADEQFF
-,16,TRBV4-1,TRBJ1-2,-,TGCGCCAGCAGCCACCTCCTCTCGGCGCAGGTCCCGCGCCACACCTTC,CASSHLLSAQVPRHTF
-,14,TRBV19,TRBJ2-7,TRBD2,TGTGCCAGTAGTAAGCTCGGGACTAGCGGCGAGCAGTACTTC,CASSKLGTSGEQYF
-,12,TRBV27,TRBJ1-4,-,TGTGCCAGCAGGCGGGGAAATGAAAAACTGTTTTTT,CASRRGNEKLFF
-,14,TRBV27,TRBJ1-1,-,TGTGCCAGCGGGCGGGTCAGCCCCAACACTGAAGCTTTCTTT,CASGRVSPNTEAFF
-,16,TRBV18,TRBJ1-1,-,TGTGCCAGCTCACCACTTGACGGGGGACTGAACACTGAAGCTTTCTTT,CASSPLDGGLNTEAFF
once,15,TRBV5-6,TRBJ2-2,-,TGTGCCAGCAGCTTCGTTAGCGGGAACACCGGGGAGCTGTTTTTT,CASSFVSGNTGELFF
-,19,TRBV24-1,TRBJ2-6,TRBD1,TGTGCCACCAGTGATAATTGGGACAGGGGGAGATCTGGGGCCAACGTCCTGACTTTC,CATSDNWDRGRSGANVLTF
-,13,TRBV3-1/TRBV3-2,TRBJ1-1,-,TGTGCCAGCAGCTACACCCCCAACACTGAAGCTTTCTTT,CASSYTPNTEAFF
-,12,TRBV2,TRBJ2-1,TRBD2,TGTGCCAGCAGTGTTCCAGCGGGAGTTCGGTTCTTC,CASSVPAGVRFF
-,15,TRBV6-5,TRBJ2-2,-,TGTGCCAGCAAACGTAGCAGCCTGAACACCGGGGAGCTGTTTTTT,CASKRSSLNTGELFF
-,13,TRBV19,TRBJ2-1,-,TGTGCCAGTACCGGCGGGGCCCTTGGTGAGCAGTTCTTC,CASTGGALGEQFF
once,14,TRBV6-6,TRBJ1-3,-,TGTGCCAGCAGCTTGGGGGGAGCTGGAAACACCATATATTTT,CASSLGGAGNTIYF
-,14,TRBV27,TRBJ2-2,-,TGTGCCAGCAGTTTTGGGGCGGCGTCCGGGGAGCTGTTTTTT,CASSFGAASGELFF
-,18,TRBV19,TRBJ1-1,-,TGTGCCAGTAGGGGGGGGAAGTCCCAATATTTCATGAACACTGAAGCTTTCTTT,CASRGGKSQYFMNTEAFF
-,13,TRBV9,TRBJ2-7,-,TGTGCCAGCAGTAGCGACCCTTCCTACGAGCAGTACTTC,CASSSDPSYEQYF
-,15,TRBV7-9,TRBJ2-5,TRBD2,TGTGCCAGCAGCTTGACGGGGGGGTACCAAGAGACCCAGTACTTC,CASSLTGGYQETQYF
-,16,TRBV12-5,TRBJ1-4,TRBD1,TGTGCTAGTGGTAGGGGGACAGGGGTTTCTAATGAAAAACTGTTTTTT,CASGRGTGVSNEKLFF
-,16,TRBV5-6,TRBJ1-6,TRBD1,TGTGCCAGCAGCTTGGCCACGACAGGGGGCAACTCACCCCTCCACTTT,CASSLATTGGNSPLHF
-,14,TRBV2,TRBJ2-5,TRBD2,TGTGCCAGCCTCGGGACTAGCGGAAAAGAGACCCAGTACTTC,CASLGTSGKETQYF
few,18,TRBV2,TRBJ1-2,-,TGTGCCAGCAGGCCCAGGGGCGGGGGGACGCTACCCAACTATGGCTACACCTTC,CASRPRGGGTLPNYGYTF
-,15,TRBV19,TRBJ2-5,TRBD2,TGTGCCAGTAGCCAAGTTAGCGGGCTGTTCGAGACCCAGTACTTC,CASSQVSGLFETQYF